A selection of T cell receptor beta chains follows, all from one sample in a study of OX40 agonist ivuxolimab in advanced cancers. Some clones are missing from TCRdb's copy, which holds only in-frame ones; the method was immunoSEQ multiplex PCR. The sample has 70,000 to 80,000 clones; around 94% are singletons. This sample comprised CD4+ or CD8+ T cells sorted from blood, obtained in a trial of the OX40 agonist ivuxolimab. The receptors shown here come from an adult with an advanced solid tumor such as melanoma, head and neck, liver or kidney cancer. CDR3s include the opening cysteine and the closing phenylalanine or tryptophan. Each record gives: clone size, J gene, D gene, V gene, CDR3 DNA, CDR3 protein. The D gene is left open where the match is weak. The listing skips clone size in some rows; elsewhere it reads once, few, many or a size class.

NA,TRBJ2-3,NA,TRBV25-1,TGTGCCAGCACCCCACAGGGAGATACGCAGTATTTT,CASTPQGDTQYF
NA,TRBJ2-3,NA,TRBV6-4,TGTGCCAGCAGTGAGGAGGGGCTTAGCACAGATACGCAGTATTTT,CASSEEGLSTDTQYF
NA,TRBJ1-2,NA,TRBV2,TGTGCCAGCAGTGAGGGCTATGGCTACACCTTC,CASSEGYGYTF
NA,TRBJ2-1,NA,TRBV15,TGTGCCACCCGGGGCCGCAATGAGCAGTTCTTC,CATRGRNEQFF
NA,TRBJ1-1,NA,TRBV6-4,TGTGCCAGCAGCTTTGATCTGAACACTGAAGCTTTCTTT,CASSFDLNTEAFF
NA,TRBJ2-7,NA,TRBV19,TGTGCCAGTAGTATAGGGTCTACCTCCTACGAGCAGTACTTC,CASSIGSTSYEQYF
NA,TRBJ1-6,NA,TRBV7-8,TGTGCCAGCAGCTCTCGGATCGTCATCTATAATTCACCCCTCCACTTT,CASSSRIVIYNSPLHF
NA,TRBJ1-1,NA,TRBV27,TGTGCCAGCAGTTCCCGAGGTTGGGGGTTAACTGAAGCTTTCTTT,CASSSRGWGLTEAFF
NA,TRBJ2-7,NA,TRBV15,TGTGCCACCAGCAGCTTGAAAGGACCCGGGCCGAGGTACGAGCAGTACTTC,CATSSLKGPGPRYEQYF
NA,TRBJ2-5,TRBD1,TRBV27,TGTGCCAGCAGTGACCTTCGACAGGGGAGTTGGGAGACCCAGTACTTC,CASSDLRQGSWETQYF
NA,TRBJ1-2,NA,TRBV27,TGTGCCAGCAGAATAGGGGGGGGTGGCTACACCTTC,CASRIGGGGYTF
NA,TRBJ2-1,TRBD2,TRBV29-1,TGCAGCGCCCACCTACTAGCGGGGGGACCATACAATGAGCAGTTCTTC,CSAHLLAGGPYNEQFF
NA,TRBJ2-3,TRBD1,TRBV7-3,TGTGCCAGCAGCTGGGGACAGGGGAGTACAGATACGCAGTATTTT,CASSWGQGSTDTQYF
NA,TRBJ1-1,NA,TRBV15,TGTGCCACCAGCAGAGATAAGAACAACATGAACACTGAAGCTTTCTTT,CATSRDKNNMNTEAFF
NA,TRBJ2-2,NA,TRBV30,TGTGCCTGGAGTTTTAGGCTAAACACCGGGGAGCTGTTTTTT,CAWSFRLNTGELFF
NA,TRBJ2-3,TRBD2,TRBV29-1,TGCAGCGTTGAACGGTTGGGACTAGCGGAAAACACAGATACGCAGTATTTT,CSVERLGLAENTDTQYF
NA,TRBJ1-2,NA,TRBV10-2,TGCGCCAGCAGTGAAGGGGGGGCGCGGGGCTACACCTTC,CASSEGGARGYTF
NA,TRBJ2-1,NA,TRBV27,TGTGCCAGCAGTTTGAGGACGGTTTCCTACAATGAGCAGTTCTTC,CASSLRTVSYNEQFF
NA,TRBJ2-7,NA,TRBV7-3,TGTGCCAGCAGCCCCGCGGCCGGCAACGAGCAGTACTTC,CASSPAAGNEQYF
NA,TRBJ1-2,NA,TRBV7-9,TGTGCCAGTCAGTTGGGGGATGGCTACACCTTC,CASQLGDGYTF
NA,TRBJ2-2,TRBD2,TRBV9,TGTGCCAGCAGCCCGCACGGACTAGCGGGGGTGGACACCGGGGAGCTGTTTTTT,CASSPHGLAGVDTGELFF
NA,TRBJ1-2,NA,TRBV15,TGTGCCACCAGCGGACCGTTTAGCACAGCTAACTATGGCTACACCTTC,CATSGPFSTANYGYTF
NA,TRBJ1-4,NA,TRBV5-1,TGCGCCAGCAGCACTCATGATGGAACTAATGAAAAACTGTTTTTT,CASSTHDGTNEKLFF
NA,TRBJ2-1,TRBD2,TRBV6-5,TGTGCCAGCAGTTACGCTTGGACTAGTTACAATGAGCAGTTCTTC,CASSYAWTSYNEQFF
once,TRBJ2-1,NA,TRBV11-2,TGTGCCAGCAGGGGGGAGTACAATGAGCAGTTCTTC,CASRGEYNEQFF
NA,TRBJ1-2,TRBD1,TRBV6-5,TGTGCCAGCAGTGGCGGACAGGCTGGCTACACCTTC,CASSGGQAGYTF
NA,TRBJ1-1,NA,TRBV4-1,TGCGCCAGCAGCCAAAGGCCTCCGGGACCTACTATCATGAACACTGAAGCTTTCTTT,CASSQRPPGPTIMNTEAFF
few,TRBJ1-1,NA,TRBV7-9,TGTGCCAGCAGCTTACTTCGGACCCTTGTGAACACTGAAGCTTTCTTT,CASSLLRTLVNTEAFF